The 2 T cell receptor beta chains below come from one sample, sequenced in a study of molecular identifiers for immune sequencing clone quantification. A single record per CDR3 protein comes from TCRdb applying MiXCR to the PCR reads. The sample yields 300,000 to 350,000 distinct CDR3 sequences, 20% to 25% seen once. The sequenced sample was naive CD8+ T cells from blood, with Jurkat cell RNA spiked in. As to subset: FACS-sorted CD8+CD4-CCR7+CD45RA+ naive T cells. The source is a human donor in good health. Some libraries in this study had Jurkat cell RNA spiked in.

To note about this clonotype: Given a much more abundant clone one base away, this may be a read error. The V and J genes are TRBV4-1 and TRBJ1-1; D ambiguous. This CDR3 is 16 amino acids long. The germline V gene encodes CDR1 MGHRA and CDR2 YSYEKL. CDR3 bases: TGCGCCGGCAGCCAAGAACCGTTTGGAGGGTCGGGTGAAGCTTTCTTT. Encoded protein: CAGSQEPFGGSGEAFF.

The gene calls are TRBV4-3 and TRBJ2-1, with 10 bases aligning to TRBD2. V dropped 4 bases and J dropped 8; count of bases not matched to a gene: 8. The CDR3 loop spans 15 amino acids. CDR1 and CDR2 (germline): LGHNA, YSLEER. In nucleotides, the CDR3 is TGCGCCAGCAGCCGAGAGACTAGCGGGTCCGATGAGCAGTTCTTC. Protein: CASSRETSGSDEQFF.